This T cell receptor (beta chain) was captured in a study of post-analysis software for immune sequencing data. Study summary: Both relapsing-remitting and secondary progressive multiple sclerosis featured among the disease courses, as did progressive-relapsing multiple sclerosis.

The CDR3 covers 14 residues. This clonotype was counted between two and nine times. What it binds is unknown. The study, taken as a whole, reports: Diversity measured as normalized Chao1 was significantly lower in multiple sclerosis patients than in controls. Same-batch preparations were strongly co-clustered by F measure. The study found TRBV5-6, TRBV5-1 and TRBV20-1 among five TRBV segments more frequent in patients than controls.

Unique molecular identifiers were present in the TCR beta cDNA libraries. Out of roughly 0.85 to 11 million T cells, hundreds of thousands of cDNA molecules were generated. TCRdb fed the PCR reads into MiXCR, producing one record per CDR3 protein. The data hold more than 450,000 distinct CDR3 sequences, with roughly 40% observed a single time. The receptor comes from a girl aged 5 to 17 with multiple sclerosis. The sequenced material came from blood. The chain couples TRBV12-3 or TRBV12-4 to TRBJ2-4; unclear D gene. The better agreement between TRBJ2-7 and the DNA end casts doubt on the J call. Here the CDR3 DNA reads TGTGCCAGCAGTTTGTCCAGTAATGGCTACGAGCAGTACTTC. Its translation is CASSLSSNGYEQYF.